One sample yielded the 9 T cell receptor beta chains listed below, sequenced in a study of blood T cell repertoires in COVID-19. The method was immunoSEQ multiplex PCR; TCRdb's version includes in-frame clones alone and lacks a portion of them. The sample yields about 400,000 clones, more than 80% seen once. Sample: peripheral blood. The receptors stem from a man in his forties with acute or convalescent COVID-19.

This clone is a singleton in its sample. The chain is built from TRBV5-5 and TRBJ1-1; D ambiguous. The CDR3 covers 15 residues. Germline lookup yields CDR1 SGHKS and CDR2 YYEKEE (reference sequence). Trimming pared 2 bases from V and 0 bases from J, leaving 11 bases between. CDR3 coding DNA: TGTGCCAGCAGCTTAGTCAGGCAGTTGAACACTGAAGCTTTCTTT. This sequence encodes CASSLVRQLNTEAFF.

The rearrangement links TRBV4-1 to TRBJ1-4, with D perhaps matching TRBD1 (5 bases). This CDR3 contains 17 residues. Trimming took off 4 bases at V and 6 bases at J, with 21 bases between the two ends. CDR1 is MGHRA and CDR2 is YSYEKL in the germline V gene. This CDR3 reads CASSRGSRDLWDEKLFF. DNA of the CDR3: TGCGCCAGCAGCCGCGGATCCAGGGATTTATGGGATGAAAAACTGTTTTTT.

The chain links TRBV21-1 to TRBJ2-7; the DNA was not used to check the table's D call, TRBD2. TRBV21-1 is a listed pseudogene. This CDR3 comprises 19 residues. In DNA, the CDR3 is TGTGCCAGCAGCATCTTCCACTCCCTTTTCCGCGGAGATCCCTACGAGCAGTACTTC. It specifies CASSIFHSLFRGDPYEQYF.

The J gene is TRBJ1-1, the V gene TRBV9; 7 nucleotides match TRBD1. The CDR3 has 14 amino acids. J lost 2 bases, V lost 3 bases, and 4 bases had no gene match. Germline CDR1 is SGDLS and CDR2 is YYNGEE. CDR3 coding DNA: TGTGCCAGCAGCGAGGGACAGCCAAACACTGAAGCTTTCTTT. It yields the protein CASSEGQPNTEAFF.

This chain links TRBV30 with TRBJ1-2, with D perhaps matching TRBD1 (5 bases). In germline, CDR1 is GTSNPN, CDR2 SVGIG (reference sequence). V was pared by 2 bases and J by 5 bases, with 9 bases between. There are 12 residues in the CDR3. CDR3 bases: TGTGCCTGGAGTTGGGGGGGTTATGGCTACACCTTC. It translates to CAWSWGGYGYTF.

The chain uses TRBV5-6 and TRBJ2-5; TRBD1 matches 7 bases. The CDR3 totals 14 residues. The J segment lost 3 bases and the V segment lost 5 bases, leaving 7 bases of the junction unmatched. CDR1 SGHDT and CDR2 YYEEEE come from the germline V gene. The CDR3: CASREQGSEETQYF. CDR3 nucleotide sequence: TGTGCCAGCAGGGAACAGGGGTCGGAAGAGACCCAGTACTTC.

The chain is built from TRBV6-5 and TRBJ2-5; the D gene is possibly TRBD2 (5 bases). Germline V gene sequence: CDR1 MNHEY, CDR2 SVGAGI. Trimming pared 6 bases from V and 5 bases from J, leaving 16 bases between. This CDR3 spans 14 amino acids. The CDR3 nucleotides are TGTGCCAGCAGGGATACACTTTGGGAGGAGACCCAGTACTTC. Protein: CASRDTLWEETQYF.

This chain connects TRBV19 to TRBJ2-1; TRBD1 aligns across 9 bases. Losses at the gene ends were 6 bases for V and 6 bases for J; bases not matched to a gene: 12. Looked up from germline, CDR1 is LNHDA and CDR2 is SQIVND (reference sequence). The CDR3 loop spans 16 amino acids. The CDR3 region is CASRGWGQGRGNEQFF. The CDR3 bases are TGTGCCAGTAGGGGATGGGGACAGGGAAGGGGCAATGAGCAGTTCTTC.

J is TRBJ2-5 and V is TRBV7-8, with 8 bases aligning to TRBD1. Germline loops: CDR1 SGHVS, CDR2 FQNEAQ. The CDR3 is made up of 16 amino acids. The V segment lost 6 bases and the J segment 2 bases; nucleotides outside the gene matches: 11. CDR3 in amino acids: CASRPRYRTGQETQYF. CDR3 DNA sequence: TGTGCCAGCAGACCACGGTACCGGACAGGGCAAGAGACCCAGTACTTC.